Below, 30 T cell receptor beta chains from the same sample are listed, as sequenced in a study of T cell repertoires and HLA-DP antigens. TCRdb's copy holds only in-frame clones and misses some; the assay was immunoSEQ multiplex PCR. This sample has fewer than 95,000 clones, with about 89% found just once. The antigens for these receptors are not known. Specimen: CD4+ T cells from PBMCs. These receptors were collected from a man aged 50 to 60 in good health and CMV-seronegative.

CDR3 in amino acids: CASRRVTGGDTEAFF. In nucleotides, the CDR3 is TGTGCCAGCAGGCGAGTGACAGGGGGTGACACTGAAGCTTTCTTT. The V call is TRBV6-6, the J call TRBJ1-1; TRBD1 agrees at 9 bases. The ends lost 6 bases at V and 3 bases at J; junction bases unmatched: 8. The CDR3 has 15 amino acids. Looked up from germline, CDR1 is MNHNY and CDR2 is SVGAGI (reference sequence).

The count of this clone is one. The chain uses TRBV11-1 and TRBJ1-3, with a weak D call TRBD1 (5 bases). Trimming cost V 3 bases and J 9 bases, with 21 bases left between them. CDR1 SGHAT and CDR2 FQDESV come from the germline V gene (reference sequence). This CDR3 spans 16 amino acids. The chain's CDR3 is CASSLQGIIAGGTIYF. Here the CDR3 DNA reads TGTGCCAGCAGCTTGCAGGGAATCATCGCGGGCGGCACCATATATTTT.

V gene TRBV6-5 combines with J gene TRBJ2-3; unclear D gene. The CDR3 spans 11 residues. V was cut by 6 bases and J by 7 bases, with 8 bases left in between. Germline V CDR1 and CDR2: MNHEY, SVGAGI. In DNA form, the CDR3 reads TGTGCCAGCAGCCGCCTGTATACGCAGTATTTT. Amino acids: CASSRLYTQYF.

The chain uses TRBV28 and TRBJ2-5; D gene unclear. In germline, CDR1 is MDHEN, CDR2 SYDVKM. CDR3 length: 13 amino acids. The V end was cut by 3 bases, the J end by 5 bases, with 10 bases between. CDR3 in amino acids: CASSLNGEETQYF. CDR3 in DNA: TGTGCCAGCAGTTTGAACGGCGAGGAGACCCAGTACTTC.

CDR3 DNA: TGTGCCAGCAACGTAATTCGAGCCCACAATGAGCAGTTCTTC. It is translated as CASNVIRAHNEQFF. The chain recombines TRBV2 with TRBJ2-1; no definite D call. The CDR3 consists of 14 residues. V lost 7 bases, J lost 5 bases, and 15 bases lay in between. Per germline, CDR1 SNHLY and CDR2 FYNNEI.

This chain connects TRBV9 to TRBJ2-1, with D possibly being TRBD1 (6 bases). The V and J ends lost 0 bases and 8 bases respectively, with 24 bases between them. This CDR3 is 18 amino acids long. The V gene's germline CDR1 is SGDLS and CDR2 YYNGEE. DNA for the CDR3: TGTGCCAGCAGCGTAGTCGAGGGGGTAGCGATAGTCGTAGATGAGCAGTTCTTC. Translation gives CASSVVEGVAIVVDEQFF.

Only one count was recorded for this clone. This sequence joins TRBV15 and TRBJ2-5; TRBD1 might be the D (5 bases). Germline values: CDR1 LNHNV, CDR2 YYDKDF (reference sequence). CDR3 length equals 13 residues. Deletions cut 4 bases from V and 5 bases from J, with 11 bases between. The CDR3 DNA reads as TGTGCCACCAGCAAAGGGGTATGGGAGACCCAGTACTTC. Translating it yields CATSKGVWETQYF.

The V call is TRBV19, the J call TRBJ1-6; D not certain. Trimming took 2 bases from V and 0 from J, leaving 5 bases between them. The CDR3 is made up of 15 amino acids. Germline values: CDR1 LNHDA, CDR2 SQIVND (reference sequence). CDR3 sequence: CASSITSSYNSPLHF. CDR3 nucleotides: TGTGCCAGTAGTATAACGAGCTCCTATAATTCACCCCTCCACTTT.

This chain links TRBV10-2 with TRBJ1-5; a possible D gene is TRBD1 (6 bases). The CDR3 has 15 amino acids. With 0 bases removed from V and 5 bases from J, the gap between germline ends came to 11 bases. Looked up from germline, CDR1 is WSHSY and CDR2 is SAAADI. CDR3 in amino acids: CASSESLGGHQPQHF. DNA for the CDR3: TGCGCCAGCAGTGAGTCGTTAGGGGGTCATCAGCCCCAGCATTTT.

The chain has TRBV19 and TRBJ2-2; D is undetermined. Trimming removed 10 bases at V and 4 bases at J, with 16 bases between. The germline CDR1 and CDR2 sequences are LNHDA and SQIVND (reference sequence). This CDR3 region has 14 residues. CDR3 nucleotide sequence: TGTGCCACCGACCGAGGACGCCGCACCGGGGAGCTGTTTTTT. This encodes CATDRGRRTGELFF. Full variable domain (rest looked up from reference TRBV19 and TRBJ2-2): DGGITQSPKYLFRKEGQNVTLSCEQNLNHDAMYWYRQDPGQGLRLIYYSQIVNDFQKGDIAEGYSVSREKKESFPLTVTSAQKNPTAFYLCATDRGRRTGELFFGEGSRLTVL.

The chain joins TRBV27 to TRBJ2-3; D not resolved. This CDR3 has 15 residues. The ends were cut back, 0 bases at V and 2 bases at J, with 9 bases in the middle. Germline CDR1 reads MNHEY; CDR2 reads SMNVEV (reference sequence). Here the CDR3 reads CASSLSRTITDTQYF. In nucleotides, the CDR3 is TGTGCCAGCAGTTTATCCCGGACCATCACAGATACGCAGTATTTT.

This clone has a handful of counts. This chain uses TRBV10-2 with TRBJ1-1, with TRBD1 matching over 9 bases. V shed 8 bases and J 2 bases; nucleotides not matched to a gene: 3. The length of the CDR3 is 13 residues. Germline CDR1 and CDR2: WSHSY and SAAADI. Here the CDR3 reads CASDRGGNTEAFF. The CDR3 DNA is TGCGCCAGCGACAGGGGGGGCAACACTGAAGCTTTCTTT.

The chain is built from TRBV10-3 and TRBJ2-3; no definite D call. Germline V gene sequence: CDR1 ENHRY, CDR2 SYGVKD. Trimming stripped 7 bases from V and 0 bases from J, with 11 bases between. The CDR3 sequence is 14 residues long. CDR3 sequence reads: CAITRQPSTDTQYF. The DNA for the CDR3 is TGTGCCATCACGCGCCAGCCTAGCACAGATACGCAGTATTTT.

The V gene is TRBV29-1, the J gene TRBJ2-7; D may be TRBD1 (6 bases). V gave up 1 base and J gave up 2 bases, with 12 bases separating them. CDR1 is SQVTM, CDR2 ANQGSEA, per germline. The CDR3 loop spans 14 amino acids. CDR3 sequence (DNA): TGCAGCGTTGAAGTCAGGGGAGCAACCTACGAGCAGTACTTC. Protein: CSVEVRGATYEQYF.

This chain uses TRBV7-6 with TRBJ2-5; TRBD2 matches at 9 bases. The CDR3 has 15 amino acids. V was pared by 2 bases and J by 4 bases, with 5 bases of the junction left unmatched. Germline CDR1 reads SGHVS; CDR2 reads FNYEAQ. The CDR3 region is CASSLSGGIGETQYF. The DNA of the CDR3 is TGTGCCAGCAGCTTAAGCGGGGGGATAGGAGAGACCCAGTACTTC.

This chain links TRBV6-6 with TRBJ1-2; 9 bases align to TRBD1. The CDR3 sequence is 15 residues long. The V gene end was trimmed by 6 bases and the J gene end by 0 bases; junction bases not matched to a gene: 5. The germline V gene has CDR1 MNHNY and CDR2 SVGAGI (reference sequence). The DNA for the CDR3 is TGTGCCAGCAGACCGGACAGGGGCTCTAACTATGGCTACACCTTC. As protein: CASRPDRGSNYGYTF.

The chain uses TRBV20-1 and TRBJ2-7; unclear D gene. The CDR3 has 11 residues. Looked up from germline, CDR1 is DFQATT and CDR2 is SNEGSKA (reference sequence). The germline V and J ends were trimmed by 6 bases and 1 base, with 7 bases remaining between them. CDR3 protein: CSAPKSYEQYF. CDR3 nucleotide sequence: TGCAGTGCCCCTAAATCCTACGAGCAGTACTTC.

This chain connects TRBV6-4 to TRBJ2-3; no definite D call. The CDR3 consists of 16 residues. CDR1 is MRHNA, CDR2 SNTAGT, per germline. Trimming shortened V by 3 bases and J by 2 bases, and 15 bases separated the two germline ends. CDR3 DNA: TGTGCCAGCAGTGAATTTTATGTACGAAACACAGATACGCAGTATTTT. Translating gives CASSEFYVRNTDTQYF.

The chain recombines TRBV9 with TRBJ2-5; 10 nucleotides match TRBD2. The V segment lost 0 bases and the J segment 2 bases; nucleotides outside the gene matches: 4. Germline V CDR1 and CDR2: SGDLS, YYNGEE. This CDR3 region has 16 residues. Written as DNA, the CDR3 is TGTGCCAGCAGCGTAGCTCTAGCGGGGGAGCAAGAGACCCAGTACTTC. Translated, it gives CASSVALAGEQETQYF.

V gene TRBV19 combines with J gene TRBJ1-5; unclear D gene. CDR1 LNHDA and CDR2 SQIVND come from the germline V gene (reference sequence). The CDR3 contains 17 residues. The germline V and J ends were trimmed by 3 bases and 3 bases, with 18 bases remaining between them. The CDR3 loop is CASSMRGRARDNQPQHF. CDR3 sequence (DNA): TGTGCCAGTAGTATGAGAGGCAGAGCTAGGGACAATCAGCCCCAGCATTTT.

This chain links TRBV7-9 with TRBJ2-4; D perhaps matches TRBD1 (6 bases). CDR1 is SEHNR, CDR2 FQNEAQ, per germline (reference sequence). Deletions cut 5 bases from V and 7 bases from J, with 9 bases between. The length of the CDR3 is 12 residues. CDR3: CASSRDTNIQYF. The CDR3 nucleotides are TGTGCCAGCAGCCGGGACACCAACATTCAGTACTTC.

The V and J genes are TRBV7-9 and TRBJ1-3; D is uncertain. Germline assignment: CDR1 SEHNR and CDR2 FQNEAQ (reference sequence). V shed 5 bases and J shed 0 bases, with 14 bases lying between them. CDR3 size: 16 residues. In DNA, the CDR3 is TGTGCCAGCAGCGCCCCTCTCGCCCTCTCTGGAAACACCATATATTTT. Translation gives CASSAPLALSGNTIYF.

This clone was recorded once. The chain recombines TRBV29-1 with TRBJ2-1; 7 bases agree with TRBD2. The length of the CDR3 is 13 residues. CDR1 is SQVTM, CDR2 ANQGSEA, per germline. Trimming at V came to 4 bases and at J to 10 bases, leaving 10 bases not matched to a gene. CDR3: CSVGEPGGGEQFF. In nucleotides, the CDR3 is TGCAGCGTTGGAGAGCCGGGGGGTGGAGAGCAGTTCTTC.

The J gene is TRBJ2-5, the V gene TRBV2, with no clear D. CDR1 is SNHLY and CDR2 is FYNNEI in the germline V gene. Trimming removed 3 bases at V and 7 bases at J, with 9 bases between. The CDR3 covers 12 residues. CDR3 residues: CASSDSAWTQYF. The CDR3 bases are TGTGCCAGCAGTGATAGTGCTTGGACCCAGTACTTC.

The V gene is TRBV14, the J gene TRBJ2-2; weak D call: TRBD1 (6 bases). Germline-derived CDR1 and CDR2 are SGHDN and FVKESK. CDR3 size: 17 residues. V was pared by 2 bases and J by 9 bases, with 22 bases between. CDR3 protein: CASSQFAQGSWNRELFF. The DNA for the CDR3 is TGTGCCAGCAGCCAATTCGCACAGGGAAGTTGGAACCGGGAGCTGTTTTTT.

The gene calls are TRBV7-2 and TRBJ2-3; D not resolved. The CDR3 covers 15 residues. Trimming took 3 bases from V and 2 from J, leaving 12 bases between them. Germline V gene lookup returns CDR1 SGHTA and CDR2 FQGNSA. CDR3 protein: CASSFNIGLTDTQYF. DNA for the CDR3: TGTGCCAGCAGCTTTAATATAGGTCTCACAGATACGCAGTATTTT.

This clone was observed a single time. CDR3 coding DNA: TGTGCCATCAGTGAGGGGGCCTTTGGGGCCAAAAACATTCAGTACTTC. It specifies CAISEGAFGAKNIQYF. V is TRBV10-3 and J is TRBJ2-4, with D perhaps TRBD1 (5 bases). The germline V and J ends were trimmed by 2 bases and 1 base, with 12 bases remaining between them. The CDR3 loop spans 16 amino acids. Germline V lookup: CDR1 ENHRY, CDR2 SYGVKD.

J is TRBJ2-4 and V is TRBV18, with D possibly being TRBD2 (5 bases). Deletions cut 4 bases from V and 3 bases from J, with 13 bases between. CDR1 and CDR2 (germline): KGHSH, LQKENI. This CDR3 region has 15 residues. CDR3 in DNA: TGTGCCAGCTCACGACGAGGGAGAGACAAAAACATTCAGTACTTC. Its protein is CASSRRGRDKNIQYF.

The chain uses TRBV13 and TRBJ1-1; D unresolved. V gave up 8 bases and J gave up 6 bases, with 28 bases separating them. The CDR3 has 17 residues. Germline CDR1 PRHDT, CDR2 FYEKMQ (reference sequence). The CDR3 bases are TGTGCCAGCCGATTGTCGAGCATCTTCAGCCGGTTCCCTGAAGCTTTCTTT. Protein: CASRLSSIFSRFPEAFF.

CDR3 DNA sequence: TGTGCCAGCTCACCACAGGCGGGGCTTTACAATGAGCAGTTCTTC. Encoded protein: CASSPQAGLYNEQFF. V gene TRBV18 combines with J gene TRBJ2-1; maybe TRBD2 (6 bases). The CDR3 consists of 15 residues. Per germline, CDR1 KGHSH and CDR2 LQKENI. V gave up 1 base and J gave up 4 bases, with 11 bases separating them.